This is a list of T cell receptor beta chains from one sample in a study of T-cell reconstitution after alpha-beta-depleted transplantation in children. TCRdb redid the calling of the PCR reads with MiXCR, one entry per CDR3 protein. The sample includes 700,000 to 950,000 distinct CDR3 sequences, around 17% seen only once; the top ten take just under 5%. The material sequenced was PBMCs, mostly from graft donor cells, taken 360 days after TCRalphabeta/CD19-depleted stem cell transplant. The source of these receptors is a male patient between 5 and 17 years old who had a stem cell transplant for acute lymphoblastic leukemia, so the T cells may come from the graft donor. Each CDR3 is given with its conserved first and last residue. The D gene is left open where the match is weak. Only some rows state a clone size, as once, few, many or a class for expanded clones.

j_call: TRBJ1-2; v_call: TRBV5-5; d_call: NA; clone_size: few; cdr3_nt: TGTGCCAGCAGCTTGCGTGGAGGGGCCCCCTATGGCTACACCTTC; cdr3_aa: CASSLRGGAPYGYTF
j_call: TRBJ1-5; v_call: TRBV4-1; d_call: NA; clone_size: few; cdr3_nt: TGCGCCAGCAGCCAAGTAGGGACGGTCTCTCGGCCCCAGCATTTT; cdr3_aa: CASSQVGTVSRPQHF
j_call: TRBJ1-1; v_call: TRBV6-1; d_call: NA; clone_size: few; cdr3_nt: TGTGCCAGCAGTGACTTCAGGGTAAACACTGAAGCTTTCTTT; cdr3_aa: CASSDFRVNTEAFF
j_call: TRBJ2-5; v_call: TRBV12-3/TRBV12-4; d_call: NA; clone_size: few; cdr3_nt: TGTGCCAGCAGCCCGACAGTGCTGCCTCGGGAGACCCAGTACTTC; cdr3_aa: CASSPTVLPRETQYF
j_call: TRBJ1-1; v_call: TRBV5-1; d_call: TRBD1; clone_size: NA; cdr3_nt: TGCGCCAGCAGCCTAGGGACAGTTTTCACTGAAGCTTTCTTT; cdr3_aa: CASSLGTVFTEAFF
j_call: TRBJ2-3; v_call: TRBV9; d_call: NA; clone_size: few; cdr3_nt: TGTGCCAGCAGCACCATCGGAGGATCGGGCACAGATACGCAGTATTTT; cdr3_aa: CASSTIGGSGTDTQYF
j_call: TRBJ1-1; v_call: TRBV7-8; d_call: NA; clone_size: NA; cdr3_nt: TGTGCCAGCAGCTTAGTTTCCAGGGAGAACACTGAAGCTTTCTTT; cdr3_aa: CASSLVSRENTEAFF
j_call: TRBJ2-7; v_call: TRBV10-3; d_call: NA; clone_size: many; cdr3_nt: TGTGCCATCAAATGGGACGGAAGCTCCTACGAGCAGTACTTC; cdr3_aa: CAIKWDGSSYEQYF
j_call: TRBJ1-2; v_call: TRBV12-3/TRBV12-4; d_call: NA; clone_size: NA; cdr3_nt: TGTGCCAGCAGTTTAGTGGGGGAGTACTCTGGCTACACCTTC; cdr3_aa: CASSLVGEYSGYTF
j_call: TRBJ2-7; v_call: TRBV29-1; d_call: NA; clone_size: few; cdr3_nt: TGCAGCGCTTTGGACAGCAGCTCCTACGAGCAGTACTTC; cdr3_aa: CSALDSSSYEQYF
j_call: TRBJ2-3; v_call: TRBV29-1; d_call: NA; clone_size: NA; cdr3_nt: TGCAGCGTAAAAAGACCCGAGACCACAGATACGCAGTATTTT; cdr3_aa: CSVKRPETTDTQYF
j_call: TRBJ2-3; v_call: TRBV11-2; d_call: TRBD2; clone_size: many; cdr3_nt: TGTGCCAGCAGCCCCCTGACTAGCGGGAGCGGGTATACGCAGTATTTT; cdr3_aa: CASSPLTSGSGYTQYF
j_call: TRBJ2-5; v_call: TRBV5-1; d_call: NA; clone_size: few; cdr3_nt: TGCGCCAGCAGCTTGGCGGGTCAGACGGAGACCCAGTACTTC; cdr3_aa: CASSLAGQTETQYF
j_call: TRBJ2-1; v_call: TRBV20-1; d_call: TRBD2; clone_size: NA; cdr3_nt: TGCAGTGCTAGAGTAGAGCGGGAGAAGACTTGGAGGTACAATGAGCAGTTCTTC; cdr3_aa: CSARVEREKTWRYNEQFF
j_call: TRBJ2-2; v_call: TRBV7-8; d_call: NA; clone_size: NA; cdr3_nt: TGTGCCAGCAGCTTAGATCAGCCGAACACCGGGGAGCTGTTTTTT; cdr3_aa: CASSLDQPNTGELFF
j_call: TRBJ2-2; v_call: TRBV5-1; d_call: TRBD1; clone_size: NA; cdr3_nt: TGCGCCAGCAGCTTGGCCCCAGACAGGGAAGGCGGGGAGCTGTTTTTT; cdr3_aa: CASSLAPDREGGELFF
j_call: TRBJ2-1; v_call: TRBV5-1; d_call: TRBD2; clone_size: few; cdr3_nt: TGCGCCAGCAGCTTGTTAACGGCTAGCGGGAGCGATGAGCAGTTCTTC; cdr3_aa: CASSLLTASGSDEQFF
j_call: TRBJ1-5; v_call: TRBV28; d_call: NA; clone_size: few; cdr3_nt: TGTGCCAGCAGTATCCCAGAATATAGCAATCAGCCCCAGCATTTT; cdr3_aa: CASSIPEYSNQPQHF
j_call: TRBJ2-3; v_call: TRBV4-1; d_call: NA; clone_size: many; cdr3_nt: TGCGCCAGCAGCCATGACAGGCAGACAGATACGCAGTATTTT; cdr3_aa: CASSHDRQTDTQYF
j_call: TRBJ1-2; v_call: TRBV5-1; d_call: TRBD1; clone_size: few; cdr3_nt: TGCGCCAGCAGCTTGGAGGGGACAGGCTTAGCCTATGGCTACACCTTC; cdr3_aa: CASSLEGTGLAYGYTF
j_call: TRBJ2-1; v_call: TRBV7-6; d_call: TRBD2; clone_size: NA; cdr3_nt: TGTGCCAGCAGCTTAGGGGGGACTAGTTCGGGAAATGAGCAGTTCTTC; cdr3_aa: CASSLGGTSSGNEQFF
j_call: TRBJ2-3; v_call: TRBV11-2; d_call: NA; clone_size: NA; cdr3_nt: TGTGCCAGCAGCCCCCGAGGGGCGCAGTATTTT; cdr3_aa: CASSPRGAQYF
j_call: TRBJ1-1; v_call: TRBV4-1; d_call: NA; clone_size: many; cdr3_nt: TGCGCCAGCAGCCCCCGGGCCCTTTTGAACACTGAAGCTTTCTTT; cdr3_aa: CASSPRALLNTEAFF
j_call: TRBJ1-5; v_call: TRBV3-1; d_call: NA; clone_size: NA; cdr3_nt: TGTGCCAGCAGCCAAAGGGAAGGGGTTTATCAGCCCCAGCATTTT; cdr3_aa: CASSQREGVYQPQHF
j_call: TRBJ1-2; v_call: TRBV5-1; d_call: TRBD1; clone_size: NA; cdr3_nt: TGCGCCAGCAGCTCAGGACAGGTGGGCTACACCTTC; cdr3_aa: CASSSGQVGYTF
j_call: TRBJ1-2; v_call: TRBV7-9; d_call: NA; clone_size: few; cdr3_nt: TGTGCCAGCAGCGTTCAGAGGACAGCTAACTATGGCTACACCTTC; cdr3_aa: CASSVQRTANYGYTF
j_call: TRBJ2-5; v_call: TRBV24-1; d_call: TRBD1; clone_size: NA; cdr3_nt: TGTGCCACCAGTGGGGACAGGGGGCTGGAGACCCAGTACTTC; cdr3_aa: CATSGDRGLETQYF
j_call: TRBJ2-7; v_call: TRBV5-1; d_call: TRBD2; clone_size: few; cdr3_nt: TGCGCCAGCAGCAGGCTAGCGGGAGGGGTCTACGAGCAGTACTTC; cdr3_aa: CASSRLAGGVYEQYF
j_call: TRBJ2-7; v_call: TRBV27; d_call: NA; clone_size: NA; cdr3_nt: TGTGCCAGCATTAAGGGGCAGTACTTC; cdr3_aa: CASIKGQYF
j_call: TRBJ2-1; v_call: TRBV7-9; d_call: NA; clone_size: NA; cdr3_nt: TGTGCCAGCAGCTTAGGAGAGTTAAGTGAGCAGTTCTTC; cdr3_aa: CASSLGELSEQFF
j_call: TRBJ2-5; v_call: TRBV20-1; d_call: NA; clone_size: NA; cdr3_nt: TGCAGTGCTTCTCGACAGGTTGGAACCCAGTACTTC; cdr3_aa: CSASRQVGTQYF
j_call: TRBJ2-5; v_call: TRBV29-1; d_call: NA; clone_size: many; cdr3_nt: TGCAGCGTTGACGGGGTTCCAGAGACCCAGTACTTC; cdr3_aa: CSVDGVPETQYF
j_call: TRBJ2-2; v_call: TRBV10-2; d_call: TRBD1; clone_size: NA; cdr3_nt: TGCGCCAGCGCCGTAGGAGGACAGGTGAAGCTGTTTTTT; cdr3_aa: CASAVGGQVKLFF
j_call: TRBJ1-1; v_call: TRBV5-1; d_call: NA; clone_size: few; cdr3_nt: TGCGCCAGCAGAGTCATCGGAACGAACACTGAAGCTTTCTTT; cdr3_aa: CASRVIGTNTEAFF
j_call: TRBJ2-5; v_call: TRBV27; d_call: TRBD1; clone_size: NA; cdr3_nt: TGTGCCAGCAGTTCATTTATACCAAGGACAGGGATGTTCCAAGAGACCCAGTACTTC; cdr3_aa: CASSSFIPRTGMFQETQYF
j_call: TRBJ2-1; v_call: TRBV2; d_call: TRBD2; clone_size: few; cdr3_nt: TGTGCCAGCAGCGAGACTAGCGGGACTTGGAATGAGCAGTTCTTC; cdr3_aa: CASSETSGTWNEQFF
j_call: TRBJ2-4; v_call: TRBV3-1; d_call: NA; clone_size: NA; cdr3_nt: TGTGCCAGCAGCCCTACACTCAAAAACATTCAGTACTTC; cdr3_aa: CASSPTLKNIQYF
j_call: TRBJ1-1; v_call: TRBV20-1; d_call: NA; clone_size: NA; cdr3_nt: TGCAGTGCCCATGGGGCAGTAGGTAACACTGAAGCTTTCTTT; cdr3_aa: CSAHGAVGNTEAFF
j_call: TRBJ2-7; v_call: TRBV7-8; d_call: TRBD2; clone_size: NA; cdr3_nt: TGTGCCAGCAGCTTTTACCGGGACTACTACGAGCAGTACTTC; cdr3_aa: CASSFYRDYYEQYF
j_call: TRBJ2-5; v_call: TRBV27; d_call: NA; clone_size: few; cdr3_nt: TGTGCCAGCAGTTTAACCTACAGGGACTCACAGGAGACCCAGTACTTC; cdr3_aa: CASSLTYRDSQETQYF
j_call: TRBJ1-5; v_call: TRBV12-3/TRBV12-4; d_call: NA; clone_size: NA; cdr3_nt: TGTGCCAGCAGTTTTGGGGACGGTAATCAGCCCCAGCATTTT; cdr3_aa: CASSFGDGNQPQHF
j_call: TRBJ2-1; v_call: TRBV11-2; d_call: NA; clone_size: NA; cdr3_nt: TGTGCCAGCAGCTTAGTGGCAGGCGGTGAGCAGTTCTTC; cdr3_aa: CASSLVAGGEQFF
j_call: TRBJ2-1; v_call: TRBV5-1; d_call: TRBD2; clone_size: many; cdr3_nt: TGCGCCAGCAGCTTGTTCGCTAGCGGGAGTGGCGATGAGCAGTTCTTC; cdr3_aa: CASSLFASGSGDEQFF
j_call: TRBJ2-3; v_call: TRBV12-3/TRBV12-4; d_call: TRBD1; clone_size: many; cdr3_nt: TGTGCCAGCAGTTTAGCACTCCGACAGGGGGGAAAGACAGATACGCAGTATTTT; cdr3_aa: CASSLALRQGGKTDTQYF
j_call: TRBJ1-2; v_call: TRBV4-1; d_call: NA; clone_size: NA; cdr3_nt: TGCGCCAGCAGCCAAGTCCCCGACAGGAGATATGGCTACACCTTC; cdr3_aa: CASSQVPDRRYGYTF
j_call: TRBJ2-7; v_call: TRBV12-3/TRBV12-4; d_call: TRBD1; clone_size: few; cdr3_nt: TGTGCCAGCAGGGGCAGGGGGACCCACGAGCAGTACTTC; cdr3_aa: CASRGRGTHEQYF
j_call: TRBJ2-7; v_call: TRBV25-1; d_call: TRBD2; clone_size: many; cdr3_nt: TGTGCCAGCAGTGAATTGGGCGGGAGCGTTTACGAGCAGTACTTC; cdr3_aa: CASSELGGSVYEQYF